The 25 T cell receptor beta chains below all came from one sample that was sequenced in a study of regulatory T cells in long-lasting Graves disease. Time point denoted: newly diagnosed GD, antithyroid drugs for less than 3 months. From PBMCs, RNA was extracted and then used to make the TCR library. Relying on iRepertoire HTBI primers and Arm-PCR of CDR3 regions, the team built TCR beta libraries. MiXCR, run by TCRdb on the multiplex PCR reads, gives a single entry per CDR3 protein. The table shows 580,000 or so distinct CDR3 sequences, with more than 15% occurring only once. These same data were also listed under a study on T cells in Graves' hyperthyroidism and ophthalmopathy.

The specimen was peripheral blood mononuclear cells (PBMCs), collected at new diagnosis, from a patient treated with antithyroid drugs. The receptor set was obtained from a man aged 18 to 35 with Graves disease.

This clonotype was found many times. J is TRBJ2-3 and V is TRBV27, with D possibly TRBD1 on 5 matching bases. The germline gives CDR1 MNHEY, CDR2 SMNVEV (reference sequence). The CDR3 runs 16 residues. Trimming cost V 3 bases and J 3 bases, with 16 bases left between them. Here the CDR3 reads CASSLMSVGATDTQYF. The CDR3 DNA follows: TGTGCCAGCAGTTTGATGTCTGTTGGGGCGACAGATACGCAGTATTTT.

Only a few counts were recorded for this clonotype. The chain combines TRBV15 with TRBJ2-3, with D unresolved. The CDR3 is 12 residues long. CDR1 is LNHNV, CDR2 YYDKDF, per germline (reference sequence). V lost 7 bases, J lost 6 bases, and 11 bases lay in between. CDR3 nucleotide sequence: TGTGCCACCACAGAGACATCTGATACGCAGTATTTT. It encodes CATTETSDTQYF.

This rearrangement joins TRBV27 to TRBJ1-1; possibly TRBD1 for D (6 bases). Germline lookup yields CDR1 MNHEY and CDR2 SMNVEV (reference sequence). The CDR3 consists of 14 residues. V shed 4 bases and J shed 2 bases, with 11 bases lying between them. The CDR3 nucleotides are TGTGCCAGCAGTTCGGACAGTTACAACACTGAAGCTTTCTTT. Residues: CASSSDSYNTEAFF.

As to this clonotype: One end of the junction does not line up with germline, which may come from a read error. This rearrangement joins TRBV7-2 to TRBJ2-2; TRBD2 agrees at 12 bases. CDR3 length equals 19 residues. CDR1 is SGHTA and CDR2 is FQGNSA in the germline V gene. This chain's CDR3 is CGSSLAKGTSGHLTGELFF. For the CDR3, the DNA is TGTGGCAGCAGCTTAGCGAAGGGGACTAGCGGGCACCTCACCGGGGAGCTGTTTTTT.

This clonotype was counted at least ten times. The chain is built from TRBV15 and TRBJ1-6; no reliable D call. This CDR3 comprises 12 residues. Per germline, CDR1 LNHNV and CDR2 YYDKDF (reference sequence). The V gene lost 6 bases and the J gene lost 7 bases, with 7 bases spanning the gap. The CDR3 spells CATRVSNSPLHF. The CDR3 nucleotides are TGTGCCACCAGGGTATCGAATTCACCCCTCCACTTT.

This clonotype occurred many times. The V gene is TRBV7-2, the J gene TRBJ2-4, with D perhaps matching TRBD1 (6 bases). Matching the DNA end better, TRBJ2-1 makes the J call doubtful. Germline-derived CDR1 and CDR2 are SGHTA and FQGNSA. CDR3 length: 13 residues. The CDR3 DNA is TGTGCCAGCAGCTCCCCAACAGGGAAAGAACAGTTCTTC. As protein: CASSSPTGKEQFF.

This chain joins TRBV20-1 and TRBJ2-1, with D possibly matching TRBD1 (6 bases). CDR3 length: 12 amino acids. From germline, CDR1 is DFQATT and CDR2 SNEGSKA (reference sequence). The germline V and J ends were trimmed by 2 bases and 7 bases, with 9 bases remaining between them. CDR3 loop: CSARKGENEQFF. The CDR3 DNA reads TGCAGTGCTAGAAAGGGGGAGAATGAGCAGTTCTTC.

There are many counts of this clonotype. The V gene is TRBV5-1, the J gene TRBJ2-3; D remains unclear. The CDR3 sequence is 19 residues long. Trimming stripped 4 bases from V and 0 bases from J, with 24 bases between. Germline-derived CDR1 and CDR2 are SGHRS and YFSETQ. The CDR3 DNA is TGCGCCAGCAGCCCACGAGGACCTGCGGCAGACGCTAGCACAGATACGCAGTATTTT. It codes for CASSPRGPAADASTDTQYF.

Many counts were recorded for this clonotype. The V call is TRBV3-1, the J call TRBJ2-5; the D gene could be TRBD1 or TRBD2 (7 bases each). This CDR3 has 18 amino acids. V lost 0 bases to trimming and J lost 5 bases, with 22 bases between them. Germline CDR1 reads LGHDT; CDR2 reads YNNKEL (reference sequence). The chain's CDR3 is CASSQEGGGSWYGETQYF. CDR3 bases: TGTGCCAGCAGCCAAGAAGGGGGCGGGAGTTGGTATGGGGAGACCCAGTACTTC.

The rearrangement links TRBV13 to TRBJ1-2; D might be TRBD1 (5 bases). The CDR3 covers 15 residues. Germline V CDR1 and CDR2: PRHDT, FYEKMQ (reference sequence). V lost 5 bases and J 8 bases, leaving 21 bases between the germline ends. CDR3 nucleotide sequence: TGTGCCAGCAGCCCTGGGTACGGAGGGGATGAGGGCTACACCTTC. It encodes CASSPGYGGDEGYTF.

This clonotype showed up many times. The chain joins TRBV27 to TRBJ1-1; tentatively, D is TRBD1 (6 bases). Germline assignment: CDR1 MNHEY and CDR2 SMNVEV (reference sequence). The CDR3 runs to 15 residues. V lost 2 bases, J lost 4 bases, and 14 bases lay in between. The CDR3 is CASSLTRRGSTEAFF. CDR3 in DNA: TGTGCCAGCAGTTTAACCCGCAGGGGTAGCACTGAAGCTTTCTTT.

The CDR3 loop reads CASSLVPVSRGNTIYF. CDR3 DNA: TGTGCCAGCAGTTTAGTACCGGTCAGCCGTGGAAACACCATATATTTT. The chain joins TRBV12-3 or TRBV12-4 to TRBJ1-3; D gene ambiguous. The V end lost 1 base, the J end lost 3 bases, and 13 bases lay between the germline ends. The CDR3 contains 16 residues.

This clonotype was recorded many times. This rearrangement joins TRBV12-3 or TRBV12-4 to TRBJ1-4; D uncertain. The CDR3 contains 13 residues. V lost 5 bases to trimming and J lost 8 bases, with 12 bases between them. The CDR3: CASSPTFGEKLFF. CDR3 DNA sequence: TGTGCCAGCAGTCCGACGTTTGGGGAAAAACTGTTTTTT.

There are many counts of this clonotype. The chain employs TRBV27 and TRBJ1-4; no clear D gene. Trimming took off 0 bases at V and 7 bases at J, with 12 bases between the two ends. The CDR3 is 15 amino acids. Germline values: CDR1 MNHEY, CDR2 SMNVEV (reference sequence). CDR3 protein: CASSLSVGSSEKLFF. For the CDR3, the DNA is TGTGCCAGCAGTTTATCGGTAGGGTCTAGTGAAAAACTGTTTTTT.

This sequence joins TRBV11-2 and TRBJ2-7, with D perhaps being TRBD1 or TRBD2 (5 bases each). The V end lost 6 bases, the J end lost 5 bases, and 17 bases lay between the germline ends. The CDR3 extends over 14 amino acids. The germline gives CDR1 SGHAT, CDR2 FQNNGV. CDR3: CASSPRGPGDEQYF. The CDR3 nucleotides read TGTGCCAGCAGTCCGAGGGGCCCTGGGGACGAGCAGTACTTC.

This clonotype came up many times. The chain recombines TRBV20-1 with TRBJ2-3, with D possibly TRBD2 on 6 matching bases. The length of the CDR3 is 15 residues. CDR1 is DFQATT and CDR2 is SNEGSKA in the germline V gene (reference sequence). Trimming took 3 bases from V and 0 from J, leaving 13 bases between them. This chain's CDR3 is CSARGRSRSTDTQYF. The CDR3, as DNA: TGCAGTGCTAGGGGGAGGAGTCGAAGCACAGATACGCAGTATTTT.

This chain links TRBV5-1 with TRBJ1-1; tentatively, D is TRBD1 (6 bases). The CDR3 covers 16 residues. The V gene's germline CDR1 is SGHRS and CDR2 YFSETQ. V was pared by 1 base and J by 4 bases, with 17 bases between. The CDR3 DNA reads TGCGCCAGCAGCTTGATGGGGGGCATGGTTGGCACTGAAGCTTTCTTT. This sequence encodes CASSLMGGMVGTEAFF.

This clonotype was seen only a few times. This chain links TRBV30 with TRBJ1-1, with TRBD1 as a possible D gene (5 bases). The CDR3 is made up of 13 amino acids. V dropped 3 bases and J dropped 6 bases, with 14 bases sitting between them. Germline CDR1 is GTSNPN and CDR2 is SVGIG (reference sequence). The CDR3 DNA sequence: TGTGCCTGGAGACAGGCGGGGTCCCCTGAAGCTTTCTTT. Its protein product is CAWRQAGSPEAFF.

The chain has TRBV20-1 and TRBJ1-1, with 7 bases matching TRBD1. CDR3 length: 14 amino acids. CDR1 and CDR2 (germline): DFQATT, SNEGSKA (reference sequence). CDR3 loop: CRPTGDQVNTEAFF. The CDR3, as DNA: TGCAGGCCAACAGGGGATCAGGTGAACACTGAAGCTTTCTTT.

The chain has TRBV6-5 and TRBJ1-1; D unclear. The CDR3 covers 13 residues. Looked up from germline, CDR1 is MNHEY and CDR2 is SVGAGI. Trimming cost V 2 bases and J 3 bases, with 7 bases left between them. CDR3 region: CASSYTEDTEAFF. The DNA of the CDR3 is TGTGCCAGCAGTTACACTGAAGACACTGAAGCTTTCTTT.

V usage is TRBV25-1 and J usage is TRBJ1-2; no clear D. Trimming stripped 6 bases from V and 6 bases from J, with 11 bases between. CDR3 length: 12 amino acids. The germline V gene has CDR1 MGHDK and CDR2 SYGVNS. Here the CDR3 DNA reads TGTGCCAGCAGCTTGAACATAGATGGCTACACCTTC. Its translation: CASSLNIDGYTF.

This sequence joins TRBV20-1 and TRBJ2-1; the match to TRBD2 covers 9 bases. Germline CDR1 reads DFQATT; CDR2 reads SNEGSKA (reference sequence). The CDR3 runs 16 residues. V trimming: 6 bases; J trimming: 1 base; junction bases outside the gene matches: 10. CDR3 sequence reads: CSATRGLARSYNEQFF. The DNA for the CDR3 is TGCAGTGCCACACGGGGACTAGCACGGTCCTACAATGAGCAGTTCTTC.

This clonotype was counted ten times or more. The chain combines TRBV6-2 or TRBV6-3 with TRBJ1-2; D is unclear. Per the germline V gene, CDR1 is MNHEY and CDR2 is SVGEGT. This CDR3 comprises 12 residues. The V end lost 4 bases, the J end lost 7 bases, and 10 bases lay between the germline ends. The CDR3 sequence is CASSSRQSGYTF. The CDR3, as DNA: TGTGCCAGCAGTTCCCGACAATCTGGCTACACCTTC.

This clonotype was seen many times. The chain combines TRBV7-9 with TRBJ2-7, with TRBD1 identical over 8 bases. The CDR3 is 14 residues long. The germline V gene has CDR1 SEHNR and CDR2 FQNEAQ (reference sequence). Trimming removed 2 bases from V and 2 bases from J; junction bases left unmatched: 2. CDR3: CASSLTDRAYEQYF. CDR3 DNA: TGTGCCAGCAGCTTAACGGACAGGGCCTACGAGCAGTACTTC. Full variable domain (rest looked up from reference TRBV7-9 and TRBJ2-7): DTGVSQNPRHKITKRGQNVTFRCDPISEHNRLYWYRQTLGQGPEFLTYFQNEAQLEKSRLLSDRFSAERPKGSFSTLEIQRTEQGDSAMYLCASSLTDRAYEQYFGPGTRLTVT.

This clonotype was seen repeatedly, ten times or more. The chain has TRBV6-1 and TRBJ2-3; 8 bases agree with TRBD2. Trimming took 7 bases from V and 7 from J; bases not matched to a gene: 10. CDR1 MNHNS and CDR2 SASEGT come from the germline V gene. This CDR3 has 14 amino acids. CDR3 protein: CASTRTGGPNTQYF. DNA for the CDR3: TGTGCCAGCACCCGAACGGGAGGGCCAAATACGCAGTATTTT.